This T cell receptor beta chain was documented in a study of T cell responses to AZD1222 COVID-19 vaccine. Broader study findings: Variant regions that are unmutated are reportedly the target of nearly half of spike-specific TCRs.

V lost 5 bases, J lost 0 bases, and 8 bases lay in between. The CDR3 runs to 14 residues. CDR1 is SNHLY and CDR2 is FYNNEI in the germline V gene. About this clone: What it binds is not known.

The method was immunoSEQ multiplex PCR; TCRdb's version includes in-frame clones alone and lacks a portion of them. Of approximately 70,000 clones in the sample, 84% are singletons; the top ten hold over 7.5%. Material: peripheral blood, obtained on day 0 of AZD1222 vaccination. The V call is TRBV2, the J call TRBJ1-5, with D perhaps TRBD1 (5 bases). The receptor's source is an adult in good health. Here the CDR3 DNA reads TGTGCCAGCAGTACAGGAAATAGCAATCAGCCCCAGCATTTT. It specifies CASSTGNSNQPQHF.